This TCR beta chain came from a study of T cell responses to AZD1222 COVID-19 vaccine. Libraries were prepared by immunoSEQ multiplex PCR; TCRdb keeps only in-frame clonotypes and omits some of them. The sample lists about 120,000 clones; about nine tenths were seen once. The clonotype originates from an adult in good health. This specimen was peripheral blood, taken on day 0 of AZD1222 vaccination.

As DNA, the CDR3 is TGTGCCAGCAGTTTACCACAGGGACGCTACGAGCAGTACTTC. It yields the protein CASSLPQGRYEQYF. The chain is built from TRBV28 and TRBJ2-7, with D tentatively TRBD1 (6 bases). CDR1 and CDR2 (germline): MDHEN, SYDVKM. The CDR3 totals 14 residues. V lost 2 bases and J lost 3, with 11 bases in between.